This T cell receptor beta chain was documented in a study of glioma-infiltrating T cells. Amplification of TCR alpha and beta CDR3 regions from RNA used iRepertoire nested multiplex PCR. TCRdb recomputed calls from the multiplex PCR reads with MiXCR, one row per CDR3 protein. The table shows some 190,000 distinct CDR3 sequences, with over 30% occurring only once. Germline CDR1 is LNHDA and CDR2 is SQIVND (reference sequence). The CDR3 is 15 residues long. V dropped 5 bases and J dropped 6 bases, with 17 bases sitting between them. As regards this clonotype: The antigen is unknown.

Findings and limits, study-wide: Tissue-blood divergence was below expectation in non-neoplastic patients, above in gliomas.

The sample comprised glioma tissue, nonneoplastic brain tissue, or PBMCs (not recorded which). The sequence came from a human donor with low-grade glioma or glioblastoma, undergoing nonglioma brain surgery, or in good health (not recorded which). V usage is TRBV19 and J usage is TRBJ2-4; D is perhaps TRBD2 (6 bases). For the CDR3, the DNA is TGTGCCAGTAGTGGGACGGGGAGGCACGGAAACATTCAGTACTTC. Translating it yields CASSGTGRHGNIQYF.